Each of the 10 T cell receptor beta chains below was sequenced from the same sample in a study of shared clonotypes between healthy human individuals. Sequencing used immunoSEQ multiplex PCR; TCRdb keeps in-frame clones, though not all of them. This table has fewer than 3 million clones, just under 95% appearing once. The specimen was naive CD4+ T cells from PBMCs. Subset given: CD45RA+ positively selected. The receptor set was obtained from a man between 18 and 29 years old in good health. Some clones in this sample may be carry-over from other donors' samples.

The chain combines TRBV7-3 with TRBJ2-2; TRBD1 aligns across 9 bases. The CDR3 length is 14 residues. Germline V gene sequence: CDR1 SGHTA, CDR2 FQGTGA. V trimming: 5 bases; J trimming: 3 bases; junction bases outside the gene matches: 1. The CDR3 reads CASSRQGDTGELFF. CDR3 bases: TGTGCCAGCAGCCGACAGGGGGACACCGGGGAGCTGTTTTTT.

The rearrangement joins TRBV5-1 to TRBJ2-1; a weak D match, TRBD2 (6 bases). V dropped 1 base and J dropped 4 bases, with 12 bases sitting between them. The CDR3 runs 15 residues. Germline CDR1 is SGHRS and CDR2 is YFSETQ. CDR3 amino acids: CASSLLARLYNEQFF. CDR3 coding DNA: TGCGCCAGCAGCTTGCTAGCGCGACTTTACAATGAGCAGTTCTTC.

This rearrangement joins TRBV15 to TRBJ2-1; 15 bases align to TRBD2. With V trimmed by 0 bases and J by 10 bases, 4 bases remained unmatched. The CDR3 contains 16 residues. Germline V lookup: CDR1 LNHNV, CDR2 YYDKDF (reference sequence). The CDR3 sequence: CATSRDGLAGGQEQFF. In DNA form, the CDR3 reads TGTGCCACCAGCAGAGACGGACTAGCGGGAGGGCAAGAGCAGTTCTTC.

The chain links TRBV4-1 to TRBJ2-5; the D call may be TRBD1 or TRBD2 (6 bases each). Germline CDR1 and CDR2: MGHRA and YSYEKL. The ends were cut back, 4 bases at V and 2 bases at J, with 14 bases in the middle. The CDR3 sequence is 15 residues long. The CDR3 reads CASSPPGAMQETQYF. The CDR3 bases are TGCGCCAGCAGCCCCCCGGGGGCCATGCAAGAGACCCAGTACTTC.

The chain combines TRBV18 with TRBJ1-4; D unclear. This CDR3 spans 16 amino acids. The germline gives CDR1 KGHSH, CDR2 LQKENI. V gave up 1 base and J gave up 3 bases, with 12 bases separating them. The CDR3 loop reads CASSPLLGTSNEKLFF. The DNA of the CDR3 is TGTGCCAGCTCACCACTCTTGGGCACGTCTAATGAAAAACTGTTTTTT.

This clone turned up a few times. Within the sample, other DNA sequences also encode this same CDR3. The genes are TRBV28 and TRBJ1-2, with TRBD1 matching over 7 bases. Germline V gene data show CDR1 as MDHEN and CDR2 as SYDVKM. Losses at the gene ends were 8 bases for V and 3 bases for J; bases not matched to a gene: 3. CDR3 length equals 12 residues. The CDR3 DNA is TGTGCCAGCCGGACAGGCGACTATGGCTACACCTTC. Its translation: CASRTGDYGYTF.

The genes are TRBV6-5 and TRBJ2-4, with D perhaps given as TRBD1 or TRBD2 (6 bases each). V was pared by 6 bases and J by 7 bases, with 19 bases between. CDR3 length equals 15 residues. Germline V gene sequence: CDR1 MNHEY, CDR2 SVGAGI. As DNA, the CDR3 is TGTGCCAGCAGCTCTATGGGGGGAAGGGGGAACATTCAGTACTTC. It is translated as CASSSMGGRGNIQYF.

Regarding this clone: The sample carries other DNA sequences with the same CDR3. This rearrangement joins TRBV28 to TRBJ2-7; 7 bases fit TRBD1. The CDR3 has 13 amino acids. Unmatched junction bases numbered 3, after V lost 3 bases and J lost 4 bases. CDR1 is MDHEN, CDR2 SYDVKM, per germline. The CDR3 sequence: CASSLRQGYEQYF. As DNA, the CDR3 is TGTGCCAGCAGTTTGCGACAGGGATACGAGCAGTACTTC. Full variable domain (rest looked up from reference TRBV28 and TRBJ2-7): DVKVTQSSRYLVKRTGEKVFLECVQDMDHENMFWYRQDPGLGLRLIYFSYDVKMKEKGDIPEGYSVSREKKERFSLILESASTNQTSMYLCASSLRQGYEQYFGPGTRLTVT.

The chain has TRBV7-8 and TRBJ2-2; TRBD2 matches at 14 bases. V shed 4 bases, J shed 4 bases, and the junction held 11 bases outside the gene matches. The CDR3 spans 19 residues. Per germline, CDR1 SGHVS and CDR2 FQNEAQ. The CDR3 loop is CASSSRGTSGRGSTGELFF. DNA for the CDR3: TGTGCCAGCAGCTCAAGGGGGACTAGCGGGAGAGGGAGCACCGGGGAGCTGTTTTTT.

The J gene is TRBJ2-1, the V gene TRBV19; 11 nucleotides match TRBD2. CDR3 length equals 14 residues. Germline CDR1 and CDR2: LNHDA and SQIVND (reference sequence). J gave up 8 bases and V 3 bases, and 3 bases lay outside the gene matches. The CDR3 sequence: CASSMIAGGHEQFF. The CDR3 DNA reads TGTGCCAGTAGTATGATAGCGGGAGGGCATGAGCAGTTCTTC.